The T cell receptor (beta chain) under discussion was sequenced for a study of blood T cell repertoires in COVID-19. Study-level information: Sites across the United States, Italy and Spain contributed samples from acute and convalescent COVID-19.

This clone was detected only once. The CDR3 runs to 17 residues. Trimming at V came to 5 bases and at J to 4 bases, leaving 13 bases not matched to a gene. Per germline, CDR1 MDHEN and CDR2 SYDVKM. Profiled with immunoSEQ multiplex PCR; TCRdb holds only in-frame clones, not every one. The repertoire has about 140,000 clones, 81% of them found once; the top ten carry about 7.5%. The sequence was obtained from a human donor in a cohort sampled during active COVID-19. This rearrangement joins TRBV28 to TRBJ2-5, with 10 nucleotides matching TRBD2. The specimen was peripheral blood. This CDR3 is CASSRRASGSRSETQYF. The CDR3 DNA reads as TGTGCCAGCAGTCGTAGGGCTAGCGGGAGTAGGTCAGAGACCCAGTACTTC.